The clone carrying this TCR beta chain has ten or more counts. The antigen remains unidentified. The germline V and J ends were trimmed by 5 bases and 1 base, with 8 bases remaining between them. CDR1 SGHVS and CDR2 FNYEAQ come from the germline V gene. The CDR3 extends over 13 amino acids. Blood dates from first hyperthyroidism diagnosis, before any ophthalmopathy symptoms. Cells are PBMCs isolated from around 10 ml of fresh blood. The source of the sample is a study of T cells in Graves' hyperthyroidism and ophthalmopathy. RNA transcripts were the template for amplifying TCR beta CDR3 regions. HTBI primers were employed in a first-round RT-PCR of the TCR CDR3. TCRdb re-called the multiplex PCR reads with MiXCR, one entry per CDR3 protein. The sample yields some 600,000 distinct CDR3 sequences, 14% seen once. Study-level findings and limits: A 13 V-J model separated ophthalmopathy from stable hyperthyroidism.

Sequencing was performed on blood. The gene calls are TRBV7-6 and TRBJ2-5; no reliable D call. The sequence came from a woman aged 25 to 39 with Graves' hyperthyroidism that later progressed to Graves' ophthalmopathy. The chain's CDR3 is CASSPNTQETQYF. DNA for the CDR3: TGTGCCAGCAGCCCTAATACCCAAGAGACCCAGTACTTC.